The clone carrying this T cell receptor (beta chain) occurred a few times. Its antigen is not identified. Sample barcodes and UMIs were carried by the TCR alpha and TCR beta cDNA libraries that 5'RACE generated with constant-segment primers. One entry per CDR3 protein, called by TCRdb with MiXCR from the 5' RACE reads. The sample shows about 350,000 distinct CDR3 sequences, approximately 15% of them seen only once. This record comes from a study of T-cell memory formation after mild COVID-19. Study in general: Largely, TCR clusters stayed within a single donor. Overall study results and limits: Researchers found some responding clones in pre-infection memory, a sign that cross-reactive memory joined.

V was shortened by 0 bases and J by 5 bases, with 13 bases between the two germline ends. In germline, CDR1 is KGHSH, CDR2 LQKENI. The CDR3 is 15 residues long. The clonotype originates from a man between 18 and 29 years old who had mild COVID-19 (a few samples of this study predate the infection). Cell type and time point are not known. The V gene is TRBV18, the J gene TRBJ2-5, with unresolved D. The sample taken for sequencing was PBMCs or a T cell subset sorted from them (not recorded which). The CDR3 sequence is CASSPPDTGGETQYF. CDR3 DNA sequence: TGTGCCAGCTCACCACCCGATACCGGTGGGGAGACCCAGTACTTC.